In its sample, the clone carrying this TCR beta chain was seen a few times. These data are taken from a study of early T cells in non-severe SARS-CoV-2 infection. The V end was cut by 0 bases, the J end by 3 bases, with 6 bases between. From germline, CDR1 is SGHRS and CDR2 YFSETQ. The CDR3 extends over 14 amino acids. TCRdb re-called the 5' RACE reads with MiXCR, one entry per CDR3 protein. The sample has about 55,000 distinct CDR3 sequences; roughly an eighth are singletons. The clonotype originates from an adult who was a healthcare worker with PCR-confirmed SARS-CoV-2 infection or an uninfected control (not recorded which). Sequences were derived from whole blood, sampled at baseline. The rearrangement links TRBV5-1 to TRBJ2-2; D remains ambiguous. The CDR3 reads CASSLDADTGELFF. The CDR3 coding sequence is TGCGCCAGCAGCTTGGACGCCGACACCGGGGAGCTGTTTTTT. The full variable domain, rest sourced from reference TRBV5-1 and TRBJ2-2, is KAGVTQTPRYLIKTRGQQVTLSCSPISGHRSVSWYQQTPGQGLQFLFEYFSETQRNKGNFPGRFSGRQFSNSRSEMNVSTLELGDSALYLCASSLDADTGELFFGEGSRLTVL.